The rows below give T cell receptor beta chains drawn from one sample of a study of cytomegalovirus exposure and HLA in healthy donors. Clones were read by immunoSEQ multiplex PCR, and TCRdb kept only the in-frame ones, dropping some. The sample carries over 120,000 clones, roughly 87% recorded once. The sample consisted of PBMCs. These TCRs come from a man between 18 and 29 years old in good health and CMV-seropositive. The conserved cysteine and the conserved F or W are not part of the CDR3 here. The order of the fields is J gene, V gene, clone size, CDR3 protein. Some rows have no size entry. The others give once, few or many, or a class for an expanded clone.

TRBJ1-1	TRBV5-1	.	ASSIRGGDTEAF
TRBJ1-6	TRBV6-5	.	ASSESSYNSPLH
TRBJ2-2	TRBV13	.	ASSLGSNANTGELF
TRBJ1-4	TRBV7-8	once	ASSSSQGRGEKLF
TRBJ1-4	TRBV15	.	ATSRVDRGREKLF
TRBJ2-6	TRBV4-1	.	ASSRGQGASGANVLT
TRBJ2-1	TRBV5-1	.	ASSTSGESYNEQF
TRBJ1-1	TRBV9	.	ASSNRAQGTEAF
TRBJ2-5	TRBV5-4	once	ASSTLAGGQETQY
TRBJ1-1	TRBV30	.	AWSRGQPQDTEAF
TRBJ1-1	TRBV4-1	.	ASSQARGQGGTEAF
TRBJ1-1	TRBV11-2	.	ASSRENVGNTEAF
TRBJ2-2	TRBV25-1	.	ASRDTTSNTGELF
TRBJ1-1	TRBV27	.	ASSFIGANTEAF
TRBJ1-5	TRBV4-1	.	ASSQTGAGNQPQH
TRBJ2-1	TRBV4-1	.	ASSRLQGRRVNEQF
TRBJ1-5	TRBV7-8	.	ASSPDGQKNQPQH
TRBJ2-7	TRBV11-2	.	ASSFGQAYEQY
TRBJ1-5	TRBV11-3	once	ASSLNPSQYQGAGGPQH
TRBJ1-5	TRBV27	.	ASSLWGQGDVSNQPQH
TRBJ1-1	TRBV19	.	ASSPVGQGAAF
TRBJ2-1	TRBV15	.	ATSRGGGNTNEQF
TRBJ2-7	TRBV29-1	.	SVARTGGIEQY
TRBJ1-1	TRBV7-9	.	ASTLEGGTEAF
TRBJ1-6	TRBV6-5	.	ASSSSGSPLH
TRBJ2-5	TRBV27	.	ASSWERGHQETQY
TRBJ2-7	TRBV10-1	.	ASSQLPGQSYEQY
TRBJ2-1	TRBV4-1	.	ASSQGPGTGIPSSYNEQF
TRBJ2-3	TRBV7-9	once	ASSLHGGELDTQY
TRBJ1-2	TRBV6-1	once	ASGLQHLGSYGYT
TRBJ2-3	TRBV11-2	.	ASWTPSTDTQY
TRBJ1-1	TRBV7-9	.	ASSFEHTEAF
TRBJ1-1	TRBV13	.	ASSLGRGNEAF
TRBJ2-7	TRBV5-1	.	ASGQGGSYEQY
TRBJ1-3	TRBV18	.	ASSPQDGNTIY
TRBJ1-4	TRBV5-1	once	ASSTNHPRSEKLF
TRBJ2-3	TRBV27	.	ASSWSRTSTDTQY
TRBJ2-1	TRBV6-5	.	ASRAGFEQF
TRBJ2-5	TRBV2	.	ASRLGGSGLETQY
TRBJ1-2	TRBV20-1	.	SARGHYGYT
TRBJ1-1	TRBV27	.	ASTPGGGITEAF
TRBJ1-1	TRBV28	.	ASRGVTLSGAF
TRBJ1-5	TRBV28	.	ASRAGVRGNQPQH
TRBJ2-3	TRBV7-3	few	ASSLYRGAGTDTQY
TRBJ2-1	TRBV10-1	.	ATRGQRAGEQF
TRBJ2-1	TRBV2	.	ASMERDVVSEQF
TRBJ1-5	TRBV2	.	ASSEAPVNQPQH
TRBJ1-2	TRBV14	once	ASSQGAGWYGYT
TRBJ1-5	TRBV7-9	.	ASSSQTATQPQH
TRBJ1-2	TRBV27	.	ASSSFMGGVEDGYT
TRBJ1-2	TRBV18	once	ASSPPIQGGGYT
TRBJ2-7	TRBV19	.	ASSMRQGAYEQY